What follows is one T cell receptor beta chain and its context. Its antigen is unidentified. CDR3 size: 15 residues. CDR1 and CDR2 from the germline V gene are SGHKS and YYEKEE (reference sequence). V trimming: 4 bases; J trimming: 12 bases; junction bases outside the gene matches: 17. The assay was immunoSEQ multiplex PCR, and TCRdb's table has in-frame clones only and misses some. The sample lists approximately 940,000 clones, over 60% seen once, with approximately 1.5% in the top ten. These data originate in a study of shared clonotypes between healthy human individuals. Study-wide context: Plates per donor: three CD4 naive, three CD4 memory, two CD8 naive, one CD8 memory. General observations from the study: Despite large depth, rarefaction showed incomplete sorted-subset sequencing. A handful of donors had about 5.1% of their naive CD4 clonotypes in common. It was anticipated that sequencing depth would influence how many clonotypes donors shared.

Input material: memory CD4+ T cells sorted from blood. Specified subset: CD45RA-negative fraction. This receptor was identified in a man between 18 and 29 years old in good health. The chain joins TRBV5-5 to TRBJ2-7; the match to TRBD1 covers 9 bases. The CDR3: CASSLLTGQGPQPYF. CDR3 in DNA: TGTGCCAGCAGCCTTTTGACGGGACAGGGCCCTCAACCGTACTTC.